One and the same sample provided the 9 T cell receptor beta chains below, sequenced in a study of blood T cell repertoires in COVID-19. The repertoire was sequenced with immunoSEQ multiplex PCR; TCRdb's copy has only in-frame clones and lacks some. The sample has 200,000 to 250,000 clones, roughly 85% seen once. Sequencing was carried out using peripheral blood. Receptors originate from a woman in her late teens or twenties who had recovered from COVID-19.

CDR3 sequence (DNA): TGCAGTGCTAGTAAAAGCGGGAGAGTAGATGAGCAGTTCTTC. It specifies CSASKSGRVDEQFF. The chain recombines TRBV20-1 with TRBJ2-1; 8 nucleotides match TRBD2. The junction had 9 bases not matched to a gene; V was cut back by 3 bases and J by 8 bases. The CDR3 has 14 residues. Germline CDR1 reads DFQATT; CDR2 reads SNEGSKA (reference sequence).

The chain links TRBV30 to TRBJ2-7; possible D gene TRBD1, 6 bases. Trimming removed 7 bases from V and 3 bases from J, with 16 bases in between. The CDR3 runs 13 residues. The V gene's germline CDR1 is GTSNPN and CDR2 SVGIG (reference sequence). The CDR3: CASARRGGYEQYF. CDR3 in DNA: TGTGCCTCGGCTCGGCGAGGGGGCTACGAGCAGTACTTC. Filled out from reference TRBV30 and TRBJ2-7, the complete variable domain reads SQTIHQWPATLVQPVGSPLSLECTVEGTSNPNLYWYRQAAGRGLQLLFYSVGIGQISSEVPQNLSASRPQDRQFILSSKKLLLSDSGFYLCASARRGGYEQYFGPGTRLTVT.

This clone was seen only once. This sequence joins TRBV18 and TRBJ2-1; 13 bases align to TRBD2. After removal of 4 bases from V and 7 bases from J, the junction contained 7 bases not matched to a gene. The CDR3 covers 16 residues. The germline V gene encodes CDR1 KGHSH and CDR2 LQKENI. CDR3 sequence: CASSLWTSGRINEQFF. CDR3 DNA sequence: TGTGCCAGCTCACTTTGGACTAGCGGGAGAATTAATGAGCAGTTCTTC. The whole variable domain, remainder taken from reference TRBV18 and TRBJ2-1, is NAGVMQNPRHLVRRRGQEARLRCSPMKGHSHVYWYRQLPEEGLKFMVYLQKENIIDESGMPKERFSAEFPKEGPSILRIQQVVRGDSAAYFCASSLWTSGRINEQFFGPGTRLTVL.

The rearrangement uses TRBV5-6 and TRBJ2-7; D might be TRBD2 (6 bases). Germline values: CDR1 SGHDT, CDR2 YYEEEE. V was clipped by 4 bases and J by 6 bases, with 29 bases between them. CDR3 length equals 18 residues. The CDR3 protein is CASSDPSAPTSDKGEQYF. The CDR3 region has the DNA TGTGCCAGCAGCGATCCCTCGGCTCCGACTAGTGACAAGGGCGAGCAGTACTTC.

V gene TRBV6-2 or TRBV6-3 combines with J gene TRBJ2-2; 11 bases fit TRBD2. Germline-derived CDR1 and CDR2 are MNHEY and SVGEGT. This CDR3 is built from 15 residues. The V gene end was trimmed by 5 bases and the J gene end by 1 base; junction bases not matched to a gene: 0. CDR3 nucleotide sequence: TGTGCCAGCAGTCTAGCGGGAGGGAACACCGGGGAGCTGTTTTTT. The encoded protein is CASSLAGGNTGELFF.

The DNA of the CDR3 is TGTGCCAGCAGCCAGTCAGGGGAGGGAGGCTACACCTTC. Residues: CASSQSGEGGYTF. This sequence joins TRBV11-2 and TRBJ1-2; weak D call: TRBD1 (6 bases). Germline V gene sequence: CDR1 SGHAT, CDR2 FQNNGV. The length of the CDR3 is 13 residues. The V and J ends lost 5 bases and 8 bases respectively, with 15 bases between them. The full variable domain, its missing parts supplied by reference TRBV11-2 and TRBJ1-2, is EAGVAQSPRYKIIEKRQSVAFWCNPISGHATLYWYQQILGQGPKLLIQFQNNGVVDDSQLPKDRFSAERLKGVDSTLKIQPAKLEDSAVYLCASSQSGEGGYTFGSGTRLTVV.

Only one count was recorded for this clone. This chain links TRBV29-1 with TRBJ1-2; no definite D call. CDR1 and CDR2 from the germline V gene are SQVTM and ANQGSEA. V was pared by 5 bases and J by 1 base, with 8 bases between. CDR3 length equals 12 residues. The CDR3, as DNA: TGCAGCGTTCCCAGCGGTAACTATGGCTACACCTTC. It yields the protein CSVPSGNYGYTF.

For the CDR3, the DNA is TGCGCCAGCAGTGAGTCAGCTAGCGGGAGCTGGTATGGCAATGAGCAGTTCTTC. Its protein product is CASSESASGSWYGNEQFF. The genes are TRBV10-2 and TRBJ2-1; 10 bases fit TRBD2. Germline trimming cut 0 bases from V and 6 bases from J; bases unmatched to any gene: 11. CDR1 and CDR2 (germline): WSHSY, SAAADI. This CDR3 has 18 amino acids.

V is TRBV11-2 and J is TRBJ2-4, with 9 positions matching TRBD2. The germline V gene has CDR1 SGHAT and CDR2 FQNNGV. The CDR3 consists of 19 residues. The junction had 16 bases not matched to a gene; V was cut back by 5 bases and J by 2 bases. The CDR3 bases are TGTGCCAGCAGCGTAACCAGGGGGGGAAGCGGGAGGACCAAAAACATTCAGTACTTC. It yields the protein CASSVTRGGSGRTKNIQYF.